A selection of T cell receptor beta chains follows, all from one sample in a study of T cell changes during pregnancy in multiple sclerosis. The protocol was immunoSEQ multiplex PCR, while the TCRdb copy is restricted to in-frame clones and leaves out a portion. This sample has some 70,000 clones, with roughly nine tenths found just once. The sample was peripheral blood, taken before pregnancy. These receptor sequences come from a female donor with multiple sclerosis, enrolled in a pregnancy study. Each CDR3 is given with its conserved first and last residue. A D gene is named only where the DNA matches it firmly. Clone size is stated in some rows and not others, as once, few, many or a class when expanded.

j_call clone_size d_call v_call cdr3_nt cdr3_aa
TRBJ2-6 . . TRBV19 TGTGCCAGTATCGGATTCGCGGCAGGAGGCTCTGGGGCCAACGTCCTGACTTTC CASIGFAAGGSGANVLTF
TRBJ2-7 . TRBD1 TRBV6-5 TGTGCCAGCAGTCTACGACAGGGTTGGACCTACGAGCAGTACTTC CASSLRQGWTYEQYF
TRBJ2-3 . TRBD1 TRBV30 TGTGCCTCCATGACAGGGGTACTTACAGATACGCAGTATTTT CASMTGVLTDTQYF
TRBJ1-6 . . TRBV7-2 TGTGCCAGCAGTACTCAAGCAGGGGAAGGATCACCCCTCCACTTT CASSTQAGEGSPLHF
TRBJ1-2 . . TRBV2 TGTGCCAGCAGTGACCCAGGGGACTATGGCTACACCTTC CASSDPGDYGYTF
TRBJ1-1 few . TRBV5-1 TGCGCCAGCAGCTCCCCCCAGTGGCCTGAAGCTTTCTTT CASSSPQWPEAFF
TRBJ1-2 . . TRBV19 TGTGCCAGTAGTCTAGACAGTAACTATGGCTACACCTTC CASSLDSNYGYTF
TRBJ2-7 . . TRBV10-3 TGTGCCATCAGTTCAATAACAGGGATTGAAATCTACGAGCAGTACTTC CAISSITGIEIYEQYF
TRBJ1-5 once TRBD1 TRBV11-2 TGTGCCAGCAGCGCCCAGACAGGGAACAATCAGCCCCAGCATTTT CASSAQTGNNQPQHF
TRBJ2-3 . . TRBV11-2 TGTGCCAGCAGCCCGACAGCAGATACGCAGTATTTT CASSPTADTQYF
TRBJ2-5 . TRBD2 TRBV7-9 TGTGCCAGCAGTCGTGGGACTAGCGGGGGGGCCGGTGAGACCCAGTACTTC CASSRGTSGGAGETQYF
TRBJ1-2 . . TRBV27 TGTGCCAGCAGTCCTCCGGGGTCAACGAGGACCTTC CASSPPGSTRTF
TRBJ1-1 . . TRBV6-4 TGTGCCAGCAGGGACAGCTTATTGAACACTGAAGCTTTCTTT CASRDSLLNTEAFF
TRBJ1-2 . . TRBV7-9 TGTGCCAGCCTAAGTGGGGGGGCTAACTATGGCTACACCTTC CASLSGGANYGYTF
TRBJ2-7 once . TRBV6-8 TGTGCCACCCCGGGACATGGCTCCTACGAGCAGTACTTC CATPGHGSYEQYF
TRBJ2-7 . TRBD2 TRBV4-2 TGTGCCAGCAGCCGAGAGCGGGGGTTTTACGAGCAGTACTTC CASSRERGFYEQYF
TRBJ2-7 . TRBD2 TRBV19 TGTGCCAGTAGTTCCGGGACTAGCGGGAGCCTCTCCTACGAGCAGTACTTC CASSSGTSGSLSYEQYF
TRBJ2-7 . . TRBV19 TGTGCCAGTGGATTAGACATCTCCTACGAGCAGTACTTC CASGLDISYEQYF
TRBJ1-5 . TRBD1 TRBV5-8 TGTGCCAGCAGCTTTTACAGGGGGCGGCACAATCAGCCCCAGCATTTT CASSFYRGRHNQPQHF
TRBJ2-7 . TRBD1 TRBV18 TGTGCCAGCTCACCTGACCTGGGACAGCTACTCTACGAGCAGTACTTC CASSPDLGQLLYEQYF
TRBJ1-2 . . TRBV21-1 TGTGCCAGCAGCAAAAAGACAGGGGGCGCATGGGGCTACACCTTC CASSKKTGGAWGYTF
TRBJ2-7 . . TRBV20-1 TGCAGTGCTAGGGACTTCTACGAGCAGTACTTC CSARDFYEQYF
TRBJ1-5 once . TRBV19 TGTGCCAGTAGTAGGGCACGAAATCAGCCCCAGCATTTT CASSRARNQPQHF
TRBJ2-1 . . TRBV5-1 TGCGCCAGCAGCTTTGGCCAGGGGTTCAACAATGAGCAGTTCTTC CASSFGQGFNNEQFF
TRBJ2-7 . . TRBV7-2 TGTGCCAGCAGCCCCGTCCCGTACGAGCAGTACTTC CASSPVPYEQYF
TRBJ2-7 . TRBD2 TRBV30 TGTGCCTGGAGTGTCGGGGCGGGAGTTGCCGAGCAGTACTTC CAWSVGAGVAEQYF
TRBJ1-2 . . TRBV2 TGTGCCAGCAAGGCCGGGCTAGGGGCTAACTATGGCTACACCTTC CASKAGLGANYGYTF
TRBJ1-2 . TRBD1 TRBV14 TGTGCCAGCAGCAAAAAGATCCAGGGGGCTAACTATGGCTACACCTTC CASSKKIQGANYGYTF
TRBJ2-1 . TRBD2 TRBV7-2 TGTGCCAGCAGCTTGTTGGGACTAGCGGGAGCAGGTGAGCAGTTCTTC CASSLLGLAGAGEQFF
TRBJ2-7 . TRBD1 TRBV7-9 TGTGCCAGCAGCTTAGCAGGGACAGGCTACTACGAGCAGTACTTC CASSLAGTGYYEQYF
TRBJ2-7 . . TRBV7-9 TGTGCCAGCAGATCCACTAGTTCCTACGAGCAGTACTTC CASRSTSSYEQYF
TRBJ1-1 . . TRBV5-6 TGTGCCAGCAGCGTGGACAGCTTGAACACTGAAGCTTTCTTT CASSVDSLNTEAFF
TRBJ2-7 . TRBD1 TRBV4-1 TGCGCCAGCAGCCAAGATGCCGGGACAGGGGCCTACGAGCAGTACTTC CASSQDAGTGAYEQYF
TRBJ1-2 . TRBD1 TRBV4-2 TGTGCCAGCAGACGGACAGGGGAAAATGGCTACACCTTC CASRRTGENGYTF
TRBJ2-5 . TRBD2 TRBV2 TGTGCCAGCAGTGGACTAGCGGGGGCACAAGAGACCCAGTACTTC CASSGLAGAQETQYF
TRBJ2-5 . . TRBV9 TGTGCCAGCAGCCAGGGCCCATTGTTTGGGGGGTACCAAGAGACCCAGTACTTC CASSQGPLFGGYQETQYF
TRBJ2-1 once . TRBV28 TGTGCCAGCAGAGTGGCTGCGGCCTCCTACAATGAGCAGTTCTTC CASRVAAASYNEQFF
TRBJ1-4 . . TRBV19 TGTGCCAGTAAAACCTACAGTGGGAATGAAAAACTGTTTTTT CASKTYSGNEKLFF
TRBJ1-2 . . TRBV7-9 TGTGCCAGCAGCGTTACCCGGGGGAGGGGCTACACCTTC CASSVTRGRGYTF
TRBJ1-2 . . TRBV5-6 TGTGCCAGCAGCGAACTTACAGGATACGGCTACACCTTC CASSELTGYGYTF
TRBJ1-6 . TRBD1 TRBV5-3 TGTGCCAGAAGGGAACCGGGACAGGGGCCTTCGAATTCACCCCTCCACTTT CARREPGQGPSNSPLHF